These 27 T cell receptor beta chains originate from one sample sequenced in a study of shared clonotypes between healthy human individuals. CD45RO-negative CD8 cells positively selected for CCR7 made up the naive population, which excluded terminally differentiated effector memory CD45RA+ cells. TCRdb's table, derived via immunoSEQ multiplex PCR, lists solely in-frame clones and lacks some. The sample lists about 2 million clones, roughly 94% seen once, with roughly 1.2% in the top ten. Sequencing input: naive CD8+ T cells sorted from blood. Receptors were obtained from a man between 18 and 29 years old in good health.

CDR3 DNA: TGCAGTGCTAGTCCAGGGACTGAAGCTTTCTTT. Its protein product is CSASPGTEAFF. V gene TRBV20-1 combines with J gene TRBJ1-1; a possible D gene is TRBD1 (5 bases). CDR1 is DFQATT and CDR2 is SNEGSKA in the germline V gene (reference sequence). Trimming shortened V by 3 bases and J by 5 bases, and 7 bases separated the two germline ends. This CDR3 region has 11 residues.

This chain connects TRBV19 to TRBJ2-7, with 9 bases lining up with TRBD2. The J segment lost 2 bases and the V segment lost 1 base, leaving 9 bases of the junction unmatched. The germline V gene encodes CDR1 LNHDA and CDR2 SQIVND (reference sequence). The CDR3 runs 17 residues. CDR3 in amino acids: CASSIGYGTSPPYEQYF. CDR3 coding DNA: TGTGCCAGTAGTATAGGGTACGGGACTAGCCCGCCCTACGAGCAGTACTTC. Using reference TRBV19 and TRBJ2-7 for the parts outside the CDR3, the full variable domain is DGGITQSPKYLFRKEGQNVTLSCEQNLNHDAMYWYRQDPGQGLRLIYYSQIVNDFQKGDIAEGYSVSREKKESFPLTVTSAQKNPTAFYLCASSIGYGTSPPYEQYFGPGTRLTVT.

CDR3 sequence: CASSLGGGLFF. The CDR3, as DNA: TGTGCCAGCAGCTTAGGCGGGGGACTGTTTTTT. The chain couples TRBV7-9 to TRBJ1-4; D perhaps matches TRBD1 (5 bases). This CDR3 is 11 amino acids long. The V gene lost 1 base and the J gene lost 13 bases, with 7 bases spanning the gap. Germline V gene lookup returns CDR1 SEHNR and CDR2 FQNEAQ (reference sequence).

In nucleotides, the CDR3 is TGTGCCAGCAGTGTAGTAGCGGACACAGATACGCAGTATTTT. Protein sequence: CASSVVADTDTQYF. The chain couples TRBV6-6 to TRBJ2-3; D perhaps matches TRBD2 (6 bases). Germline-derived CDR1 and CDR2 are MNHNY and SVGAGI (reference sequence). With 5 bases removed from V and 2 bases from J, the gap between germline ends came to 11 bases. The CDR3 loop spans 14 amino acids.

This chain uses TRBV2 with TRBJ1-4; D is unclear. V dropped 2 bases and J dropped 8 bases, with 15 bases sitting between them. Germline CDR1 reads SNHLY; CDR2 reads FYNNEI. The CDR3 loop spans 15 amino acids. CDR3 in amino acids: CASSERNPVGEKLFF. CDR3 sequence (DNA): TGTGCCAGCAGTGAAAGGAATCCGGTTGGAGAAAAACTGTTTTTT. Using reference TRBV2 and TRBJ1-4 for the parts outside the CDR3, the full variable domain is EPEVTQTPSHQVTQMGQEVILRCVPISNHLYFYWYRQILGQKVEFLVSFYNNEISEKSEIFDDQFSVERPDGSNFTLKIRSTKLEDSAMYFCASSERNPVGEKLFFGSGTQLSVL.

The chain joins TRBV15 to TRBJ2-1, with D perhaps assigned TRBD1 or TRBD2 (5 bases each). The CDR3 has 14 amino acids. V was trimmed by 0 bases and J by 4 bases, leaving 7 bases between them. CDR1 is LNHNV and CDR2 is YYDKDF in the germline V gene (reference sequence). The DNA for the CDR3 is TGTGCCACCAGCAGAGAAGAGGGGTACAATGAGCAGTTCTTC. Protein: CATSREEGYNEQFF.

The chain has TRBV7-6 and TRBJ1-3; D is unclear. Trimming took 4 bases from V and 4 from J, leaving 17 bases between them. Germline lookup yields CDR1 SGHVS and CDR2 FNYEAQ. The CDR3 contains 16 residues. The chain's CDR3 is CASSSVAHPGGNTIYF. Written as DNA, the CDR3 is TGTGCCAGCAGCTCCGTTGCACACCCGGGAGGAAACACCATATATTTT. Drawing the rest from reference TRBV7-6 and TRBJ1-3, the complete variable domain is GAGVSQSPRYKVTKRGQDVALRCDPISGHVSLYWYRQALGQGPEFLTYFNYEAQQDKSGLPNDRFSAERPEGSISTLTIQRTEQRDSAMYRCASSSVAHPGGNTIYFGEGSWLTVV.

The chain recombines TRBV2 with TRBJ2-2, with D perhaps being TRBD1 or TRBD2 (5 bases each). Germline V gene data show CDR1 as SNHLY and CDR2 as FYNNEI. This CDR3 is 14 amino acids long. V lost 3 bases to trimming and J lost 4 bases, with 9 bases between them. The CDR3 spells CASSEGTSTGELFF. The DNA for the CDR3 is TGTGCCAGCAGTGAGGGGACCTCCACCGGGGAGCTGTTTTTT.

Here the CDR3 reads CASSYELGARGYTF. The CDR3 DNA reads as TGTGCCAGCAGTTACGAACTGGGGGCTCGAGGCTACACCTTC. The chain is built from TRBV6-5 and TRBJ1-2, with D tentatively TRBD1 (6 bases). V lost 2 bases and J 8 bases, leaving 15 bases between the germline ends. Germline values: CDR1 MNHEY, CDR2 SVGAGI. The CDR3 has 14 residues.

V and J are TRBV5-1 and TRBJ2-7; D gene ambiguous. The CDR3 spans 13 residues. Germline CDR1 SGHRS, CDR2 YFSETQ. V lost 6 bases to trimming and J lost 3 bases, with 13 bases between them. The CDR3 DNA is TGCGCCAGCAACTGGAAGATCTTCTACGAGCAGTACTTC. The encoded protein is CASNWKIFYEQYF.

The CDR3 bases are TGTGCCAGCAGCTTAGTGGGACAGAACACAGATACGCAGTATTTT. Translated, it gives CASSLVGQNTDTQYF. V and J are TRBV13 and TRBJ2-3; 7 nucleotides align to TRBD1. Germline trimming cut 1 base from V and 2 bases from J; bases unmatched to any gene: 3. Germline values: CDR1 PRHDT, CDR2 FYEKMQ (reference sequence). The CDR3 totals 15 residues. Based on the CDR3 plus reference TRBV13 and TRBJ2-3, the full variable domain is AAGVIQSPRHLIKEKRETATLKCYPIPRHDTVYWYQQGPGQDPQFLISFYEKMQSDKGSIPDRFSAQQFSDYHSELNMSSLELGDSALYFCASSLVGQNTDTQYFGPGTRLTVL.

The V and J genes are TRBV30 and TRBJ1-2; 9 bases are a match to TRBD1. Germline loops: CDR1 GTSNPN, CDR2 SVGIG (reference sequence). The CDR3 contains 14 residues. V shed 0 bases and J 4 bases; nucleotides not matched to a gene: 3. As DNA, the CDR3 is TGTGCCTGGAGTGTACAGGGGGCCCCCTATGGCTACACCTTC. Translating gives CAWSVQGAPYGYTF.

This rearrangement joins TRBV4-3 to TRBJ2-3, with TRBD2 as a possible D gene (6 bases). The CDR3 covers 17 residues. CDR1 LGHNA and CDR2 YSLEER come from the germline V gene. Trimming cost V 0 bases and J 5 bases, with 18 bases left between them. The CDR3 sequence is CASSQESYPGVLDTQYF. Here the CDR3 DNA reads TGCGCCAGCAGCCAAGAGAGTTACCCGGGAGTGTTAGATACGCAGTATTTT.

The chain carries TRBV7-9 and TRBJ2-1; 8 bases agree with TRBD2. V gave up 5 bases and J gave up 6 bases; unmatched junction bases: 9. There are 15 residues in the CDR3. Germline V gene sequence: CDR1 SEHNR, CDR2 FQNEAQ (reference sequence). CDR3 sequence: CASSPWAGGINEQFF. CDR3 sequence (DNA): TGTGCCAGCAGCCCCTGGGCGGGGGGAATCAATGAGCAGTTCTTC.

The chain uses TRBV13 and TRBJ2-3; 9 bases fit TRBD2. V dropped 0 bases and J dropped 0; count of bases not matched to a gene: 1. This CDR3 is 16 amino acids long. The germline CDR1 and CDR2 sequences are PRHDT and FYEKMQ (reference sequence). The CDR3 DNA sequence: TGTGCCAGCAGCTTAGGAGCGGGGGGTAGCACAGATACGCAGTATTTT. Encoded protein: CASSLGAGGSTDTQYF.

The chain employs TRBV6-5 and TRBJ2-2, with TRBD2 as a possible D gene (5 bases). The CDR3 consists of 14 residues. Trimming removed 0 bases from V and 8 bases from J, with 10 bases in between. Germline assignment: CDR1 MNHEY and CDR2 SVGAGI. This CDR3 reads CASSYSGGWGELFF. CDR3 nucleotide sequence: TGTGCCAGCAGTTACTCTGGCGGGTGGGGGGAGCTGTTTTTT.

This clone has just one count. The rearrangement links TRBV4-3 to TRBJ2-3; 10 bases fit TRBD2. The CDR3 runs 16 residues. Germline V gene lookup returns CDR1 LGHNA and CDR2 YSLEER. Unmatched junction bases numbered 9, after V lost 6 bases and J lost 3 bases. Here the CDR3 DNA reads TGCGCCAGCAGTAGTAGCGGGGGGTTCAGTACAGATACGCAGTATTTT. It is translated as CASSSSGGFSTDTQYF.

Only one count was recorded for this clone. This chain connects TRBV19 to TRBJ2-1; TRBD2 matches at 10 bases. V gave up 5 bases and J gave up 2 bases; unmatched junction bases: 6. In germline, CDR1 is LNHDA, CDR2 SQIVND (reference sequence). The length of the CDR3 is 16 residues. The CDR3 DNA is TGTGCCAGTAGTGCATATACTAGCGGGGCCTACAATGAGCAGTTCTTC. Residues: CASSAYTSGAYNEQFF.

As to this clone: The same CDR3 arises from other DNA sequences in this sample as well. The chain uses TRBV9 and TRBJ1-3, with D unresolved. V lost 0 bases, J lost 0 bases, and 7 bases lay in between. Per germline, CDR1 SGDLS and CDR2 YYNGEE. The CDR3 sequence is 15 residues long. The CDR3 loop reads CASSVGGSSGNTIYF. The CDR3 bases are TGTGCCAGCAGCGTAGGCGGGAGCTCTGGAAACACCATATATTTT. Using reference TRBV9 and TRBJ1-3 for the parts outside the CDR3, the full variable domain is DSGVTQTPKHLITATGQRVTLRCSPRSGDLSVYWYQQSLDQGLQFLIQYYNGEERAKGNILERFSAQQFPDLHSELNLSSLELGDSALYFCASSVGGSSGNTIYFGEGSWLTVV.

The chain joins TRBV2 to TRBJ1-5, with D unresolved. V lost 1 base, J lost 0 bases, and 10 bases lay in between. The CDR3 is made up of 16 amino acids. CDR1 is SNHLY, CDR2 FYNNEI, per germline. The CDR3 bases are TGTGCCAGCAGTGAAGTCCAGATTAATAGCAATCAGCCCCAGCATTTT. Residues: CASSEVQINSNQPQHF.

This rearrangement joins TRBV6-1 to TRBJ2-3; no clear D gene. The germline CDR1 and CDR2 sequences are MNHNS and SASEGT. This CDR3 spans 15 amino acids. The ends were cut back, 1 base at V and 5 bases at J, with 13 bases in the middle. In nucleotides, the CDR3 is TGTGCCAGCAGTGAAGGCTTAGCCAAAGGAGATACGCAGTATTTT. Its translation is CASSEGLAKGDTQYF.

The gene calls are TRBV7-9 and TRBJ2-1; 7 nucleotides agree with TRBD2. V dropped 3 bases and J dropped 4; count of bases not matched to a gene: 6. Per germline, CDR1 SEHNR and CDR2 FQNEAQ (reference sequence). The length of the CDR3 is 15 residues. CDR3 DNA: TGTGCCAGCAGCTTCGGACTAGACAATTACAATGAGCAGTTCTTC. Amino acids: CASSFGLDNYNEQFF.

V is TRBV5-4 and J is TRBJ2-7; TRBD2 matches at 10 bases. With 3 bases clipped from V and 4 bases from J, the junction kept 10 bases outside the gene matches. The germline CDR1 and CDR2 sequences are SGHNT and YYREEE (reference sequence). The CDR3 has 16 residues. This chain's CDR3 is CASSSLGSGRIYEQYF. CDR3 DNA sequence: TGTGCCAGCAGCTCCTTGGGTAGCGGGAGGATATACGAGCAGTACTTC.

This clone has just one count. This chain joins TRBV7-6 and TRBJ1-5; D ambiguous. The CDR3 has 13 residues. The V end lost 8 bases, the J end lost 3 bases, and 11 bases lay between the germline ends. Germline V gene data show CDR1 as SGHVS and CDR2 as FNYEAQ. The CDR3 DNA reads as TGTGCCAGCGCCGTAGGGCCCAATCAGCCCCAGCATTTT. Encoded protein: CASAVGPNQPQHF.

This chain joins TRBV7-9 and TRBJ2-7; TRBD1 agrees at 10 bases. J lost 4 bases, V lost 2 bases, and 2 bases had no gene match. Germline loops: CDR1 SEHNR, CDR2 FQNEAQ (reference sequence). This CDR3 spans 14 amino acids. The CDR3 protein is CASSLWDRGYEQYF. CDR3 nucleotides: TGTGCCAGCAGCTTATGGGACAGGGGTTACGAGCAGTACTTC.

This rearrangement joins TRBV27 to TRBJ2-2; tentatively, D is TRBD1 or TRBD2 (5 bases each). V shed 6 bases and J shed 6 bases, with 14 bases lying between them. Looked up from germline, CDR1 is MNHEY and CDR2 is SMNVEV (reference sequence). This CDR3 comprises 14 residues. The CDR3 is CASSLGPLAGELFF. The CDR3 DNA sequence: TGTGCCAGCAGCCTGGGACCATTGGCCGGGGAGCTGTTTTTT.

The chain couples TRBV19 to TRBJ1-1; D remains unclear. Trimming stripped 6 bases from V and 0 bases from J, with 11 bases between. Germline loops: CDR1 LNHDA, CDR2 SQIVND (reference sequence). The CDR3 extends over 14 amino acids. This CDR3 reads CASSATAMNTEAFF. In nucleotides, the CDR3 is TGTGCCAGTAGCGCCACAGCTATGAACACTGAAGCTTTCTTT.